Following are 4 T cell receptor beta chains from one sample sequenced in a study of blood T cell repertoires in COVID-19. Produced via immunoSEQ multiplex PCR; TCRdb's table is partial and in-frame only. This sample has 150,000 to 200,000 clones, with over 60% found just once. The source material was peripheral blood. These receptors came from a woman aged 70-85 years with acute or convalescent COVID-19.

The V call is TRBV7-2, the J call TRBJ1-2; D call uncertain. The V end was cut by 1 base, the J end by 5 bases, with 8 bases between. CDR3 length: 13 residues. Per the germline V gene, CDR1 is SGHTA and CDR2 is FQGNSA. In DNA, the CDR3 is TGTGCCAGCAGCTTAGTACGGGGTTATGGCTACACCTTC. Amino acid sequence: CASSLVRGYGYTF.

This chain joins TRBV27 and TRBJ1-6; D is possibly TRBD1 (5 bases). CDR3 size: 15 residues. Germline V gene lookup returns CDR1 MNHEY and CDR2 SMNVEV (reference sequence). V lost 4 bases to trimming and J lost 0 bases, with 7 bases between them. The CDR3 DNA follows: TGTGCCAGCAGTTCGGGGGTCTCCTATAATTCACCCCTCCACTTT. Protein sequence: CASSSGVSYNSPLHF.

The CDR3 region is CSASIGSGQTNYGYTF. The CDR3 nucleotides read TGCAGTGCTAGTATTGGTTCCGGACAGACTAACTATGGCTACACCTTC. The chain employs TRBV20-1 and TRBJ1-2; D might be TRBD1 (6 bases). The germline gives CDR1 DFQATT, CDR2 SNEGSKA (reference sequence). The ends were cut back, 3 bases at V and 0 bases at J, with 17 bases in the middle. The CDR3 extends over 16 amino acids.

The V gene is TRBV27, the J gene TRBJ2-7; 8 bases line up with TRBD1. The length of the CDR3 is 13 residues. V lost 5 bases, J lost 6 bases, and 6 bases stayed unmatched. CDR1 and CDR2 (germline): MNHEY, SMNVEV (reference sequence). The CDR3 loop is CASSDRGGGEQYF. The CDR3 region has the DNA TGTGCCAGCAGTGACAGGGGAGGTGGCGAGCAGTACTTC.